This T cell receptor beta chain was found in a study of Ad26.COV2.S vaccination and SARS-CoV-2 variants. About the study: The trial was COV1001 and the donor's arm was Ad26.COV2.S. Into the muscle, Ad26.COV2.S was dosed once or twice, 56 days apart. Study-level findings and limits: Assessments of TCR breadth and depth may have underestimated the total T cell responses.

The data were produced by immunoSEQ multiplex PCR, yet TCRdb's version contains in-frame clones alone and is incomplete. Counted here are 300,000 to 400,000 clones, roughly 87% occurring once; the ten biggest clones make up roughly 3.1%. About this clone: Its target is unknown.

As to treatment: roughly 19 received Ad26.COV2.S at low or high dose, single or two shots; about five received placebo; per-sample allocation not given. Collection of the samples took place on day 63 after the first injection of vaccine or placebo. CDR1 and CDR2 from the germline V gene are LGHNA and YSLEER. The CDR3 loop spans 15 amino acids. V dropped 1 base and J dropped 7 bases, with 16 bases sitting between them. Sequencing used peripheral blood, obtained in a trial of Ad26.COV2.S vaccine versus placebo. This chain joins TRBV4-3 and TRBJ1-2, with D possibly TRBD1 on 5 matching bases. This clonotype was obtained from a person between 18 and 60 years old who received the Ad26.COV2.S COVID-19 vaccine or a placebo. The CDR3 loop reads CASSQVILGGVGYTF. CDR3 DNA: TGCGCCAGCAGCCAAGTCATTCTCGGGGGGGTTGGCTACACCTTC.